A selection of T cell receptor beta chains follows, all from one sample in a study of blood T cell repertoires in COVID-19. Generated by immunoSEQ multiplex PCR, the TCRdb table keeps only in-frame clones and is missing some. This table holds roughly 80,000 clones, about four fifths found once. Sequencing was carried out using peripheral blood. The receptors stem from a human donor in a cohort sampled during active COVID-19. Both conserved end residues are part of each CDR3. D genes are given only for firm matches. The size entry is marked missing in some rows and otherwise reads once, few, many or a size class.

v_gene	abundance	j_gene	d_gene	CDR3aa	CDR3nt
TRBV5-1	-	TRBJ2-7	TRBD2	CASSWSGDVSYEQYF	TGCGCCAGCAGCTGGAGCGGGGACGTCTCCTACGAGCAGTACTTC
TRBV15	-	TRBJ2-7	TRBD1	CATSSSRQGMGEQYF	TGTGCCACCAGCAGTAGCCGACAGGGAATGGGCGAGCAGTACTTC
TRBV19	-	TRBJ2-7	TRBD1	CASSSGGTGGPLYEQYF	TGTGCCAGTAGTTCCGGTGGCACAGGGGGGCCCCTCTACGAGCAGTACTTC
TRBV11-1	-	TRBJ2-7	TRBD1	CASSDDSRGRYEQYF	TGTGCCAGCAGCGACGACTCCAGGGGGCGGTACGAGCAGTACTTC
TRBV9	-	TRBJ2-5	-	CASSVGVQEYPETQYF	TGTGCCAGCAGCGTAGGAGTCCAGGAATATCCAGAGACCCAGTACTTC
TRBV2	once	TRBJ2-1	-	CASTPFLEQFF	TGTGCCAGCACCCCGTTCTTAGAGCAGTTCTTC
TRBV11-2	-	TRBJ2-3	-	CASSSGEADTQYF	TGTGCCAGCAGCTCTGGGGAGGCAGATACGCAGTATTTT
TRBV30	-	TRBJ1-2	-	CAWSVTGYGYTF	TGTGCCTGGAGTGTGACGGGCTATGGCTACACCTTC
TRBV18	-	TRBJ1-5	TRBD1	CASSPGTGGNQPQHF	TGTGCCAGCTCACCCGGGACAGGGGGCAATCAGCCCCAGCATTTT
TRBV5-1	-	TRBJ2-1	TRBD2	CASSITSGSQFF	TGCGCCAGCAGCATCACTAGCGGGTCCCAGTTCTTC
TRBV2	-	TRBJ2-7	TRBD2	CASRLAGGEQYF	TGTGCCAGCAGACTAGCGGGGGGCGAGCAGTACTTC
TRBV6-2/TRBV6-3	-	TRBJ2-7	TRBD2	CASSQTSGGRYEQYF	TGTGCCAGCAGCCAGACTAGCGGGGGCCGCTACGAGCAGTACTTC
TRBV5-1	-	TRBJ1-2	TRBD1	CASRSTGGGHGYTF	TGCGCCAGCAGGTCGACAGGGGGAGGTCATGGCTACACCTTC
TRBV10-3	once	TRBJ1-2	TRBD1	CAISEFGGQGARGYTF	TGTGCCATCAGTGAGTTCGGGGGACAGGGGGCCAGAGGCTACACCTTC
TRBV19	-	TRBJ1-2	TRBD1	CASSQPGQTWGGYTF	TGTGCCAGTAGTCAACCGGGACAGACGTGGGGAGGCTACACCTTC
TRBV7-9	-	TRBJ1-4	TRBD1	CASSLGTGSREKLFF	TGTGCCAGCAGCTTAGGGACAGGGTCGCGTGAAAAACTGTTTTTT
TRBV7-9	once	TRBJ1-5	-	CASSAQGNSNQPQHF	TGTGCCAGCAGCGCCCAGGGCAATAGCAATCAGCCCCAGCATTTT
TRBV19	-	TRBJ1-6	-	CASSIGGLSSYNSPLHF	TGTGCCAGTAGTATTGGAGGACTGAGCTCCTATAATTCACCCCTCCACTTT
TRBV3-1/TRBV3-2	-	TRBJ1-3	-	CASSLGNTIYF	TGTGCCAGCAGCCTAGGAAACACCATATATTTT
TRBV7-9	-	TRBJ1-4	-	CASSQRVGSEKLFF	TGTGCCAGCAGCCAGCGGGTAGGGAGCGAAAAACTGTTTTTT
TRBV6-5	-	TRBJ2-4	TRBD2	CASRRSGGSFQYF	TGTGCCAGCAGACGAAGCGGGGGGTCCTTTCAGTACTTC
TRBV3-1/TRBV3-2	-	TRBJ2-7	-	CASSQTARRRSYGEQYF	TGTGCCAGCAGCCAGACGGCTCGCAGGAGGAGTTATGGCGAGCAGTACTTC
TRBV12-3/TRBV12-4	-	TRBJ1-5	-	CASRLNRDQPQHF	TGTGCCAGCAGGTTAAACAGGGATCAGCCCCAGCATTTT
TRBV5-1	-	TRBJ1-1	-	CASSPLGWASPAFF	TGCGCCAGCAGCCCTCTTGGCTGGGCCTCTCCAGCTTTCTTT
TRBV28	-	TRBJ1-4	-	CASSPRRGLFF	TGTGCCAGCAGTCCGAGGCGAGGACTGTTTTTT
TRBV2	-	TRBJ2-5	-	CASTLARETQYF	TGTGCCAGCACCCTAGCGAGGGAGACCCAGTACTTC
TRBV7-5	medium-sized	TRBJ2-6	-	CARSLSAGRGGQTGANVLTF	TGTGCCAGAAGCTTATCCGCAGGGCGGGGGGGCCAAACTGGGGCCAACGTCCTGACTTTC
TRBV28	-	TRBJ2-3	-	CASSPLPFRATDTQYF	TGTGCCAGCAGCCCCCTCCCATTCAGGGCCACAGATACGCAGTATTTT
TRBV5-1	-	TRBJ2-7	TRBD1	CASSRLTGGLDEQYF	TGCGCCAGCAGCAGGTTGACAGGGGGCCTCGACGAGCAGTACTTC
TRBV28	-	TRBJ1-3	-	CAGGQNSGNTIYF	TGTGCCGGCGGACAGAACTCTGGAAACACCATATATTTT
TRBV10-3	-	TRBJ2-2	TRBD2	CAIPLRRGGTGELFF	TGTGCCATCCCTCTACGGCGGGGGGGCACCGGGGAGCTGTTTTTT
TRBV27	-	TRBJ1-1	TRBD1	CASSYRGDTEAFF	TGTGCCAGCAGTTACAGGGGTGACACTGAAGCTTTCTTT
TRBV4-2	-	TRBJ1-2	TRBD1	CASSHGQGAYGYTF	TGTGCCAGCAGCCATGGACAGGGGGCGTATGGCTACACCTTC
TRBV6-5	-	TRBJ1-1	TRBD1	CASTTGQGTTEAFF	TGTGCCAGCACCACGGGACAGGGGACCACTGAAGCTTTCTTT
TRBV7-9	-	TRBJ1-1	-	CASSLLGDEAFF	TGTGCCAGCAGCTTATTAGGGGATGAAGCTTTCTTT
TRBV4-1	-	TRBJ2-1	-	CASSQGSGSGAQFF	TGCGCCAGCAGCCAAGGGTCTGGGAGCGGAGCGCAGTTCTTC
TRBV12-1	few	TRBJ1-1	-	CASSFEHLSGAFF	TGTGCCAGCAGCTTTGAACACCTCAGCGGAGCTTTCTTT
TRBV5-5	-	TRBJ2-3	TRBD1	CASSPDRGSVTDTQYF	TGTGCCAGCAGCCCTGACAGGGGTTCTGTGACAGATACGCAGTATTTT
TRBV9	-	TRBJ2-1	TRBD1	CASSVGSGGSYNEQFF	TGTGCCAGCAGCGTAGGATCAGGGGGCTCATACAATGAGCAGTTCTTC
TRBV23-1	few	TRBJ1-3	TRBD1	CASSPGGSGNTIYF	TGCGCCAGCAGCCCAGGGGGCTCTGGAAACACCATATATTTT
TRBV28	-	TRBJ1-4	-	CASSFTGRKLFF	TGTGCCAGCAGTTTCACAGGGAGAAAACTGTTTTTT
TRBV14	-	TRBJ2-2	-	CASSKRSGIGNTGELFF	TGTGCCAGCAGCAAGAGATCAGGGATTGGGAACACCGGGGAGCTGTTTTTT
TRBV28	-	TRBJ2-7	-	CASSLTGRVEQYF	TGTGCCAGCAGTTTAACAGGCAGGGTTGAGCAGTACTTC
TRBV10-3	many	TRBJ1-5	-	CAISELGDNQPQHF	TGTGCCATCAGTGAGCTAGGGGATAATCAGCCCCAGCATTTT
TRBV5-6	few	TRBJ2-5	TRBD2	CASSLGRGVLVLDF	TGTGCCAGCAGCCTGGGGAGGGGAGTTTTGGTCCTAGACTTC
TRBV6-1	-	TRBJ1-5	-	CASSENSFQPQHF	TGTGCCAGCAGTGAAAACAGTTTCCAGCCCCAGCATTTT
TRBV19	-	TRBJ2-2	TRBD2	CASSIRDVRTSGGILGELFF	TGTGCCAGTAGTATTCGGGACGTAAGGACTAGCGGGGGGATTCTCGGGGAGCTGTTTTTT
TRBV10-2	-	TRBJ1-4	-	CASSPGRVGNEKLFF	TGCGCCAGCTCCCCGGGCAGGGTGGGGAATGAAAAACTGTTTTTT
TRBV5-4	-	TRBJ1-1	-	CASSLGSEAFF	TGTGCCAGCAGCTTGGGTAGTGAAGCTTTCTTT
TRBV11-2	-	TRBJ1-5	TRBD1	CASSQTGDNQPQHF	TGTGCCAGCAGTCAGACAGGGGATAATCAGCCCCAGCATTTT
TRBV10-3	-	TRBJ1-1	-	CASQATGGEAFF	TGTGCCAGCCAGGCCACAGGCGGTGAAGCTTTCTTT
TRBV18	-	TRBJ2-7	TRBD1	CASSPAGQGLYEQYF	TGTGCCAGCTCACCGGCGGGACAGGGGTTATACGAGCAGTACTTC
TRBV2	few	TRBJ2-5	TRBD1	CASNYRGTETQYF	TGTGCCAGCAATTACAGGGGAACAGAGACCCAGTACTTC
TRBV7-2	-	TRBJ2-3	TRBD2	CASSLGPLAVTDTQYF	TGTGCCAGCAGCTTAGGCCCACTAGCGGTTACAGATACGCAGTATTTT
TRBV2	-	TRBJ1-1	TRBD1	CASSEGTGVMNTEAFF	TGTGCCAGCAGCGAAGGGACAGGGGTCATGAACACTGAAGCTTTCTTT